This T cell receptor (beta chain) came from a study of regulatory and conventional T cells in RAG deficiency. General study points: Sorted Omenn CD25-high CD127-low cells may not be bona fide Tregs.

This clone was picked up one time. Its antigen remains unidentified. Sequencing used immunoSEQ multiplex PCR; TCRdb keeps in-frame clones, though not all of them. The sample holds roughly 29,000 clones, more than 90% seen once. Genomic DNA came from blood conventional CD4+ T cells gated CD25-low CD127-high. This sample also belongs to another study, concerning regulatory T cells. Per that paper: The PCR used 52 TRBV and 13 TRBJ primers.

The TCR was taken from a human donor in good health. What was sequenced was CD25- CD4+ T cells sorted from blood.

The CDR3 loop is CASSQQAGTGGTEAFF. CDR3 nucleotide sequence: TGTGCCAGCAGCCAACAGGCCGGGACAGGGGGAACTGAAGCTTTCTTT. The chain has TRBV7-9 and TRBJ1-1; TRBD1 matches at 11 bases. The trim removed 5 bases at V and 5 bases at J, leaving 10 bases unmatched. The germline CDR1 and CDR2 sequences are SEHNR and FQNEAQ (reference sequence). This CDR3 is 16 amino acids long.